One T cell receptor beta chain is described in this entry. What it recognizes is unknown. The junction does not match germline at one end; this may be a read error. TCRdb's table, derived via immunoSEQ multiplex PCR, lists solely in-frame clones and lacks some. The repertoire holds some 76,000 clones, with about 96% as singletons. These data originate in a study of T cell clonotyping in hematopoietic cell transplantation. As to time point: recipient sample about 28 days before transplant, after cytoreduction. The CDR3 contains 12 residues. Germline V gives CDR1 SSHAT, CDR2 FNYEAQ (reference sequence). Notes on the study in general: At the given depth, recipient repertoires were over 97% de novo clonotypes.

V gene TRBV7-7 combines with J gene TRBJ2-2; no definite D call. The specimen comprised peripheral blood mononuclear cells, sampled before stem cell transplant. The sequence was collected from a woman in her fifties or sixties with acute myeloid leukemia. Some clones in this sample may be carry-over from other donors' samples. DNA for the CDR3: TGTGCTAGCAGCCCTCTAGCCGGGGAGCTGTTTTTT. Its translation is CASSPLAGELFF.